This passage covers 8 T cell receptor beta chains from one sample sequenced in a study of blood T cell repertoires in COVID-19. Repertoires were generated with immunoSEQ multiplex PCR, while TCRdb's copy carries only in-frame clones and drops some. The sample consists of roughly 110,000 clones, roughly 85% of them appearing once. Sequenced: peripheral blood. The origin of the receptors is a human donor in a cohort sampled during active COVID-19.

The chain employs TRBV4-3 and TRBJ1-2; no clear D. The CDR3 runs 15 residues. Germline V gene data show CDR1 as LGHNA and CDR2 as YSLEER. Trimming stripped 0 bases from V and 1 base from J, with 9 bases between. The CDR3 sequence is CASSQDPTGNYGYTF. The DNA of the CDR3 is TGCGCCAGCAGCCAAGACCCGACGGGTAACTATGGCTACACCTTC.

This clone was recorded only once. The chain employs TRBV6-5 and TRBJ1-1; no firm D call. CDR1 is MNHEY and CDR2 is SVGAGI in the germline V gene. The CDR3 contains 12 residues. Trimming stripped 2 bases from V and 8 bases from J, with 9 bases between. The CDR3 protein is CASSYGPREAFF. The CDR3, as DNA: TGTGCCAGCAGTTACGGCCCCAGGGAAGCTTTCTTT.

The chain recombines TRBV5-4 with TRBJ1-3; D is possibly TRBD1 (5 bases). The CDR3 contains 15 residues. Germline V CDR1 and CDR2: SGHNT, YYREEE (reference sequence). Trimming removed 4 bases at V and 2 bases at J, with 13 bases between. CDR3 nucleotides: TGTGCCAGCAGCCCCGGCGGGGGAACTGGAAACACCATATATTTT. This gives the protein CASSPGGGTGNTIYF.

The chain couples TRBV5-4 to TRBJ2-1; maybe TRBD2 (6 bases). V was trimmed by 3 bases and J by 10 bases, leaving 17 bases between them. The CDR3 loop spans 14 amino acids. From germline, CDR1 is SGHNT and CDR2 YYREEE (reference sequence). CDR3 coding DNA: TGTGCCAGCAGCTCGGGTGGGGGGACGGAGGAGCAGTTCTTC. Protein product: CASSSGGGTEEQFF.

This chain uses TRBV5-1 with TRBJ2-7, with D tentatively TRBD1 (6 bases). The CDR3 totals 14 residues. The V end was cut by 4 bases, the J end by 5 bases, with 16 bases between. Germline V lookup: CDR1 SGHRS, CDR2 YFSETQ. The CDR3 region has the DNA TGCGCCAGCAGCCCTGGGCAGGGGATTCACGAGCAGTACTTC. Amino acids: CASSPGQGIHEQYF. Supplemented by reference TRBV5-1 and TRBJ2-7, the full variable domain reads KAGVTQTPRYLIKTRGQQVTLSCSPISGHRSVSWYQQTPGQGLQFLFEYFSETQRNKGNFPGRFSGRQFSNSRSEMNVSTLELGDSALYLCASSPGQGIHEQYFGPGTRLTVT.

This clone occurred a few times. V and J are TRBV21-1 and TRBJ2-1; TRBD1 reflects the table's D call only, with no check against the DNA. TRBV21-1 is a listed pseudogene. This CDR3 comprises 15 residues. This CDR3 reads CASSKERGCLREQFF. DNA for the CDR3: TGTGCCAGCAGCAAAGAAAGGGGGTGCCTCCGTGAGCAGTTCTTC.

The V and J genes are TRBV2 and TRBJ1-1; the match to TRBD1 covers 7 bases. Unmatched junction bases numbered 5, after V lost 6 bases and J lost 4 bases. Germline V gene sequence: CDR1 SNHLY, CDR2 FYNNEI. The CDR3 runs 13 residues. The CDR3: CASSPDRATEAFF. CDR3 bases: TGTGCCAGCAGCCCTGACAGGGCCACTGAAGCTTTCTTT. The full variable domain, completed using reference TRBV2 and TRBJ1-1, is EPEVTQTPSHQVTQMGQEVILRCVPISNHLYFYWYRQILGQKVEFLVSFYNNEISEKSEIFDDQFSVERPDGSNFTLKIRSTKLEDSAMYFCASSPDRATEAFFGQGTRLTVV.

CDR3 residues: CAWSVWGVNTGELFF. As DNA, the CDR3 is TGTGCCTGGAGTGTTTGGGGGGTGAACACCGGGGAGCTGTTTTTT. The rearrangement links TRBV30 to TRBJ2-2; TRBD2 might be the D (6 bases). Germline V gene sequence: CDR1 GTSNPN, CDR2 SVGIG (reference sequence). Deletions cut 0 bases from V and 1 base from J, with 9 bases between. This CDR3 is built from 15 residues.